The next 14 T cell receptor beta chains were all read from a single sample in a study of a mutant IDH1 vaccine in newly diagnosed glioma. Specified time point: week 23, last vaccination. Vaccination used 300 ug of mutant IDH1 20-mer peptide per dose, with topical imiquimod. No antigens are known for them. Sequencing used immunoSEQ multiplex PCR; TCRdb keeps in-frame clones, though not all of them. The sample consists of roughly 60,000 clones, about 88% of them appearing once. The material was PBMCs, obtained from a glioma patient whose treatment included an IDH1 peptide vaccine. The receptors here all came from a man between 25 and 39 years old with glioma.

CDR3 sequence (DNA): TGTGCCAGCAGTCCACCGGGACAGGGCGGAGGTTTCTTT. Translated, it gives CASSPPGQGGGFF. This chain uses TRBV6-5 with TRBJ1-1, with TRBD1 matching 9 bases. The CDR3 has 13 amino acids. Losses at the gene ends were 5 bases for V and 13 bases for J; bases not matched to a gene: 11. Germline-derived CDR1 and CDR2 are MNHEY and SVGAGI.

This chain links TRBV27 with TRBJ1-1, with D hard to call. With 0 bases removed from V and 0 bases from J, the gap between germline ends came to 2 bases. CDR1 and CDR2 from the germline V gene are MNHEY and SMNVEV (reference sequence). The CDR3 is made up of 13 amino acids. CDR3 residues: CASSLSVNTEAFF. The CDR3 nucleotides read TGTGCCAGCAGTTTATCAGTGAACACTGAAGCTTTCTTT.

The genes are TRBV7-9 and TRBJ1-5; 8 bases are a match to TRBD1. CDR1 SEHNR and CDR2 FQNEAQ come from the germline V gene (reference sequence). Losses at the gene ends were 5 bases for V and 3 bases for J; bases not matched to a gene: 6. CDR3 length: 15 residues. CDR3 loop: CASSPGQGPNQPQHF. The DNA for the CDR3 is TGTGCCAGCAGCCCCGGACAGGGACCCAATCAGCCCCAGCATTTT.

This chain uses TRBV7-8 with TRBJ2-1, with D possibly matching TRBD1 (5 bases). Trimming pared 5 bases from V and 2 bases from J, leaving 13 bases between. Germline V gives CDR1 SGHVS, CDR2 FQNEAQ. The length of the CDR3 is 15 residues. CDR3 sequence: CASSVGVLAYNEQFF. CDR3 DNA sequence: TGTGCCAGCAGCGTAGGGGTGCTCGCCTACAATGAGCAGTTCTTC.

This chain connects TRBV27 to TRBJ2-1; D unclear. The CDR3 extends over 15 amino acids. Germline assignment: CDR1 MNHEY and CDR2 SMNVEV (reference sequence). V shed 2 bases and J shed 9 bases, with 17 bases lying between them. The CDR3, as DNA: TGTGCCAGCAGTTTACGTGGTATTGGCGTCCCTGAGCAGTTCTTC. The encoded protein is CASSLRGIGVPEQFF.

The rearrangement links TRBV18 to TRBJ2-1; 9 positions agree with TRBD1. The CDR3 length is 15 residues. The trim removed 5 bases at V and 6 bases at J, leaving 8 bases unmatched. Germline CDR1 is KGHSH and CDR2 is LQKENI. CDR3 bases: TGTGCCAGCTCAGACCGGGGGACAGGGTCCAATGAGCAGTTCTTC. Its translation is CASSDRGTGSNEQFF.

The CDR3 DNA reads TGTGCCAGCTCACCCACGGACAGGGGGATTCGTGGCTACACCTTC. The encoded protein is CASSPTDRGIRGYTF. This rearrangement joins TRBV18 to TRBJ1-2; 10 bases map to TRBD1. Trimming removed 3 bases from V and 7 bases from J; junction bases left unmatched: 8. The CDR3 totals 15 residues. Germline assignment: CDR1 KGHSH and CDR2 LQKENI.

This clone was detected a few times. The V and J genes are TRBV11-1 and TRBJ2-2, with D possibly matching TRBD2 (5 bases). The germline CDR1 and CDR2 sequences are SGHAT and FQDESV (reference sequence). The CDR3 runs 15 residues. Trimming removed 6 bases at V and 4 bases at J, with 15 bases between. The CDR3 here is CASSSSRESTGELFF. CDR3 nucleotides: TGTGCCAGCAGTTCAAGTAGGGAGTCCACCGGGGAGCTGTTTTTT.

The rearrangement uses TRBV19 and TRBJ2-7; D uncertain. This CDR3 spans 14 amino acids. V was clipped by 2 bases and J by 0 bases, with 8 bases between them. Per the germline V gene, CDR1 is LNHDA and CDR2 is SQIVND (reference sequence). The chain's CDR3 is CASSISAHSYEQYF. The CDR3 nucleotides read TGTGCCAGTAGTATAAGTGCTCACTCCTACGAGCAGTACTTC.

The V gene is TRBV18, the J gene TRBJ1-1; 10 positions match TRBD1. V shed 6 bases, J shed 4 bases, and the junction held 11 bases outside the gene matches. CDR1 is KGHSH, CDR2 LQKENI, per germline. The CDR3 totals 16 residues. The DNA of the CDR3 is TGTGCCAGCTCTCCGCTACTGGACAGGGGGGGCACTGAAGCTTTCTTT. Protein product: CASSPLLDRGGTEAFF.

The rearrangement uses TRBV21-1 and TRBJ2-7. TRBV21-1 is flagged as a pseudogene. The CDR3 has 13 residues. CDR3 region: CASSKGKEYEQYF. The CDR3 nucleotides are TGTGCCAGCAGCAAAGGGAAGGAATACGAGCAGTACTTC.

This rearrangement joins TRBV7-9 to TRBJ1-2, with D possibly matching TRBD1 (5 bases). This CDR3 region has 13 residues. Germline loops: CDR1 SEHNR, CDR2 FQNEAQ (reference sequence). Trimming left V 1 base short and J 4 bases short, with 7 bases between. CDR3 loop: CASSLGQGYGYTF. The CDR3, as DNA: TGTGCCAGCAGCTTAGGGCAGGGCTATGGCTACACCTTC.

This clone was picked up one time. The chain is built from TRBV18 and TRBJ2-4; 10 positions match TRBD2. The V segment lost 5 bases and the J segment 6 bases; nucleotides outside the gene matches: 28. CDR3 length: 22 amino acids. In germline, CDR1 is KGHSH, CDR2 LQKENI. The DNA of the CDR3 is TGTGCCAGCTCATCCCAGGGGCCCGGGACTAGCGCTTCAGGGGCCTTACTAAACATTCAGTACTTC. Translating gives CASSSQGPGTSASGALLNIQYF.

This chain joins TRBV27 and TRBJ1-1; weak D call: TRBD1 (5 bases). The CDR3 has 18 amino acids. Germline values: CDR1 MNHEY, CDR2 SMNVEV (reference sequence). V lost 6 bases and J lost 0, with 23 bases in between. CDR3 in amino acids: CASRLGTGTKALNTEAFF. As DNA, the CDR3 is TGTGCCAGCAGACTAGGGACCGGGACGAAAGCCTTGAACACTGAAGCTTTCTTT.